Listed below are T cell receptor beta chains from one sample, sequenced in a study of beta chain features in type 1 diabetes. Generated by immunoSEQ multiplex PCR, the TCRdb table keeps only in-frame clones and is missing some. The sample lists 250,000 to 350,000 clones, 13% to 15% occurring once. The sample was central memory CD4+ T cells from blood. These receptors were taken from a man younger than 40 in good health. Both conserved end residues are part of each CDR3. A D gene is named only where the DNA matches it firmly. Clone sizes are given selectively: once, few, many, or a class where the clone is expanded.

j_gene	v_gene	abundance	d_gene	CDR3aa	CDR3nt
TRBJ2-2	TRBV12-5	-	TRBD2	CASALGLAGGKKATGELFF	TGTGCTAGTGCCCTCGGACTAGCGGGAGGTAAAAAAGCTACCGGGGAGCTGTTTTTT
TRBJ1-3	TRBV4-1	-	-	CASSQAEDSYGNTIYF	TGCGCCAGCAGCCAAGCCGAGGACTCATATGGAAACACCATATATTTT
TRBJ1-3	TRBV4-1	few	TRBD1	CASSPQGVPGNTIYF	TGCGCCAGCAGCCCTCAGGGGGTACCTGGAAACACCATATATTTT
TRBJ2-3	TRBV19	-	-	CASNMGKTTDTQYF	TGTGCCAGTAACATGGGGAAAACCACAGATACGCAGTATTTT
TRBJ2-7	TRBV4-3	-	-	CASSQGLWAEQYF	TGCGCCAGCAGCCAAGGCCTATGGGCCGAGCAGTACTTC
TRBJ1-2	TRBV5-1	-	-	CASSVAGDYGYTF	TGCGCCAGCAGTGTAGCAGGGGACTATGGCTACACCTTC
TRBJ2-2	TRBV25-1	-	TRBD1	CASSFDRDTGELFF	TGTGCCAGCAGTTTTGACAGGGACACCGGGGAGCTGTTTTTT
TRBJ1-6	TRBV9	-	TRBD1	CASSLMDRARNSPLHF	TGTGCCAGCAGTCTAATGGACAGGGCCCGAAATTCACCCCTCCACTTT
TRBJ2-1	TRBV7-9	few	-	CASSSGQRYNEQFF	TGTGCCAGCAGCTCCGGACAGAGATACAATGAGCAGTTCTTC
TRBJ1-5	TRBV6-5	few	-	CASTQGRGQPQHF	TGTGCCAGCACTCAGGGGCGCGGACAGCCCCAGCATTTT
TRBJ2-2	TRBV4-3	many	-	CASSQQISGTAGELFF	TGCGCCAGCAGCCAACAAATCAGCGGGACAGCCGGGGAGCTGTTTTTT
TRBJ2-2	TRBV6-4	-	TRBD1	CASSADRATGELFF	TGTGCCAGCAGTGCGGACAGGGCCACCGGGGAGCTGTTTTTT
TRBJ1-2	TRBV2	-	TRBD1	CASSKDRDPPSGYTF	TGTGCCAGCAGTAAGGACAGGGATCCCCCCAGTGGCTACACCTTC
TRBJ1-2	TRBV18	many	-	CASSSDRLTYGYTF	TGTGCCAGCTCATCCGACAGGCTTACCTATGGCTACACCTTC
TRBJ1-4	TRBV6-7	-	TRBD1	CASRTTGSNEKLFF	TGTGCCAGCAGGACGACAGGGTCCAATGAAAAACTGTTTTTT
TRBJ2-2	TRBV11-2	-	-	CASSPRTPTGELFF	TGTGCCAGCAGCCCCAGGACCCCCACCGGGGAGCTGTTTTTT
TRBJ2-1	TRBV29-1	few	TRBD1	CSGSLRGQGVFFGHNEQFF	TGCAGCGGATCTTTACGAGGACAGGGGGTTTTTTTCGGCCACAATGAGCAGTTCTTC
TRBJ1-5	TRBV7-2	-	-	CASSRRDTNQPQHF	TGTGCCAGCAGCCGTCGGGACACTAATCAGCCCCAGCATTTT
TRBJ1-4	TRBV19	-	TRBD1	CASSAATGGYEKLFF	TGTGCCAGTAGCGCTGCTACAGGGGGTTATGAAAAACTGTTTTTT
TRBJ2-7	TRBV7-8	-	TRBD2	CASSLAGTTTYEQYF	TGTGCCAGCAGCTTAGCAGGGACTACAACCTACGAGCAGTACTTC
TRBJ1-2	TRBV7-2	-	-	CASSLQGTGYTF	TGTGCCAGCAGCTTACAGGGGACTGGCTACACCTTC
TRBJ2-5	TRBV7-2	few	-	CASRSGPGETQYF	TGTGCCAGCAGATCGGGTCCGGGGGAGACCCAGTACTTC
TRBJ1-6	TRBV27	few	-	CASSFRGAYNSPLHF	TGTGCCAGCAGTTTTAGAGGAGCATATAATTCACCCCTCCACTTT
TRBJ1-1	TRBV29-1	few	TRBD1	CSVAPGTGGIKSRGTEAFF	TGCAGCGTTGCCCCCGGGACAGGGGGCATAAAATCACGGGGCACTGAAGCTTTCTTT